This TCR beta chain was documented in a study of cytomegalovirus exposure and HLA in healthy donors. Broader study findings: Sequencing depth roughly uniform across donors was assumed in presence/absence analyses.

This CDR3 is built from 14 residues. V lost 7 bases to trimming and J lost 4 bases; unmatched junction nucleotides: 11. Germline assignment: CDR1 GTSNPN and CDR2 SVGIG (reference sequence). PCR primers comprised 60 Vbeta and 13 Jbeta primers. The repertoire was sequenced with immunoSEQ multiplex PCR; TCRdb's copy has only in-frame clones and lacks some. The repertoire includes about 100,000 clones, over 75% of them detected once, and about 7.3% sits in the top ten. Regarding this clone: Its antigen is not identified.

The clonotype was recovered from a man aged 25 to 40 in good health and CMV-seronegative. The chain has TRBV30 and TRBJ2-5, with 8 bases aligning to TRBD2. The sequenced sample was PBMCs. This CDR3 is CASYPTGGLETQYF. CDR3 nucleotides: TGTGCCTCATACCCCACGGGGGGGCTAGAGACCCAGTACTTC.